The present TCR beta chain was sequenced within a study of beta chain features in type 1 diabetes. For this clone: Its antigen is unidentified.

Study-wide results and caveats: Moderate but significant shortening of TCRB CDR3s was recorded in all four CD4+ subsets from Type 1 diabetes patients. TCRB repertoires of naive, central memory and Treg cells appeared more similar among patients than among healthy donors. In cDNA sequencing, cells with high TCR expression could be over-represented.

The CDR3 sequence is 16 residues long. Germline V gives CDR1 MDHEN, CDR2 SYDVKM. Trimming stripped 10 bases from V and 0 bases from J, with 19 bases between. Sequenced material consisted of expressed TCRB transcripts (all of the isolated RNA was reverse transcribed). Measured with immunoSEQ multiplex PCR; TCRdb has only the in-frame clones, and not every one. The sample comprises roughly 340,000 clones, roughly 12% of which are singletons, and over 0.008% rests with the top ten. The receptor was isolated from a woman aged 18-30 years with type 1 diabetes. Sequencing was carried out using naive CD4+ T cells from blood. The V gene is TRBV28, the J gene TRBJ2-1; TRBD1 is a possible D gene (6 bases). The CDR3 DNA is TGTGCCACCGGAGAGGGGGTGGGTCGCTCCTACAATGAGCAGTTCTTC. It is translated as CATGEGVGRSYNEQFF.